These 3 T cell receptor beta chains share one sample of origin, sequenced in a study of cytomegalovirus exposure and HLA in healthy donors. A multiplex PCR was run with 60 Vbeta primers and 13 Jbeta primers. TCRdb's copy holds only in-frame clones and misses some; the assay was immunoSEQ multiplex PCR. Of 170,000 or so clones listed, roughly 78% are singletons. The specimen sequenced was PBMCs. These receptors originate from a woman in her forties in good health and CMV-seronegative.

J is TRBJ1-5 and V is TRBV28; D ambiguous. Trimming cost V 1 base and J 5 bases, with 3 bases left between them. This CDR3 has 12 residues. In germline, CDR1 is MDHEN, CDR2 SYDVKM. The CDR3 protein is CASSLSDQPQHF. Written as DNA, the CDR3 is TGTGCCAGCAGTTTATCGGATCAGCCCCAGCATTTT.

The chain links TRBV19 to TRBJ1-6, with D unclear. CDR3 size: 13 residues. Between the trimmed V and J ends, which lost 6 bases and 7 bases, there was a span of 10 bases. Germline V gene lookup returns CDR1 LNHDA and CDR2 SQIVND (reference sequence). DNA of the CDR3: TGTGCCAGTAGGAGTCCCGGGAATTCACCCCTCCACTTT. It is translated as CASRSPGNSPLHF.

This chain joins TRBV27 and TRBJ2-5, with D maybe TRBD2 (7 bases). The end of the DNA is better explained by TRBJ2-7, so the J call may be wrong. CDR3 size: 15 residues. The V gene's germline CDR1 is MNHEY and CDR2 SMNVEV (reference sequence). As DNA, the CDR3 is TGTGCCAGCAGCCCCCCCGGGGGGCGTATCTACGAGCAGTACTTC. Translation gives CASSPPGGRIYEQYF.